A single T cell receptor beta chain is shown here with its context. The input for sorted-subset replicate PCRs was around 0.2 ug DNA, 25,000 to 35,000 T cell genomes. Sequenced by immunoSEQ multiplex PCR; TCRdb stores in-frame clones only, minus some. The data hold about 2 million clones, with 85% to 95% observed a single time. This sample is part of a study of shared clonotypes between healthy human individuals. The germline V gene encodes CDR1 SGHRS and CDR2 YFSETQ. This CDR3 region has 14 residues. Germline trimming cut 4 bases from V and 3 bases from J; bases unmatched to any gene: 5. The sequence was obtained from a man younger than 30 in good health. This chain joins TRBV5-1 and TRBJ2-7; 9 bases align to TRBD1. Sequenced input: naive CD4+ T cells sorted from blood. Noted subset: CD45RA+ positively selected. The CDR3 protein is CASSNTGGRYEQYF. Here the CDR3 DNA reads TGCGCCAGCAGCAATACAGGGGGCCGCTACGAGCAGTACTTC. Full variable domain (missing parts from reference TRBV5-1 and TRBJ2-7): KAGVTQTPRYLIKTRGQQVTLSCSPISGHRSVSWYQQTPGQGLQFLFEYFSETQRNKGNFPGRFSGRQFSNSRSEMNVSTLELGDSALYLCASSNTGGRYEQYFGPGTRLTVT.